The 16 T cell receptor beta chains in this list originate from one sample, sequenced in a study of blood T cell repertoires in COVID-19. Libraries were prepared by immunoSEQ multiplex PCR; TCRdb keeps only in-frame clonotypes and omits some of them. Of hundreds of thousands of clones listed, approximately 79% are singletons. Sequenced material: peripheral blood. These receptors were collected from a woman between 35 and 50 years old with active or convalescent COVID-19.

The gene calls are TRBV5-4 and TRBJ2-7; 8 bases match TRBD2. This CDR3 has 15 residues. The germline gives CDR1 SGHNT, CDR2 YYREEE (reference sequence). The V and J ends lost 4 bases and 4 bases, in that order; junction bases with no gene match: 10. CDR3 bases: TGTGCCAGCAGCCGGAGAACGGGGGGGCTGTACGAGCAGTACGTC. Encoded protein: CASSRRTGGLYEQYV.

The chain has TRBV5-4 and TRBJ1-1; 9 nucleotides line up with TRBD1. J was trimmed by 3 bases and V by 1 base; bases with no gene match: 4. Looked up from germline, CDR1 is SGHNT and CDR2 is YYREEE (reference sequence). The CDR3 spans 15 residues. The chain's CDR3 is CASSLTGGAYTEAFF. CDR3 nucleotides: TGTGCCAGCAGCTTGACAGGGGGCGCTTACACTGAAGCTTTCTTT.

The chain uses TRBV10-3 and TRBJ1-5, with D uncertain. Germline CDR1 is ENHRY and CDR2 is SYGVKD. Trimming cost V 4 bases and J 1 base, with 8 bases left between them. The CDR3 has 14 amino acids. The CDR3 protein is CAISGEGSNQPQHF. The CDR3 DNA is TGTGCCATCAGTGGGGAGGGAAGCAATCAGCCCCAGCATTTT.

The chain employs TRBV18 and TRBJ2-7, with TRBD2 matching 7 bases. This CDR3 comprises 14 residues. Germline loops: CDR1 KGHSH, CDR2 LQKENI. Trimming took 2 bases from V and 5 from J; bases not matched to a gene: 6. DNA of the CDR3: TGTGCCAGCTCACCAGCGGGGGAAAAAAACGAGCAGTACTTC. Translation gives CASSPAGEKNEQYF.

V gene TRBV6-5 combines with J gene TRBJ1-1, with D perhaps TRBD1 (6 bases). CDR3 length equals 14 residues. Trimming took 5 bases from V and 3 from J, leaving 13 bases between them. Germline CDR1 and CDR2: MNHEY and SVGAGI. DNA for the CDR3: TGTGCCAGCAGTCCACAGAGGGGGTACACTGAAGCTTTCTTT. It translates to CASSPQRGYTEAFF.

The chain has TRBV7-9 and TRBJ1-2; 7 nucleotides line up with TRBD1. In germline, CDR1 is SEHNR, CDR2 FQNEAQ (reference sequence). The junction had 6 bases not matched to a gene; V was cut back by 4 bases and J by 7 bases. There are 13 residues in the CDR3. CDR3: CASSSGTVVGYTF. Here the CDR3 DNA reads TGTGCCAGCAGCTCCGGGACAGTCGTTGGCTACACCTTC.

The sample holds one count of this clone. The V call is TRBV6-5, the J call TRBJ1-5; D unresolved. This CDR3 is built from 13 residues. The germline V gene encodes CDR1 MNHEY and CDR2 SVGAGI. The V gene lost 2 bases and the J gene lost 7 bases, with 9 bases spanning the gap. As DNA, the CDR3 is TGTGCCAGCAGTTACGAGCGTCGCCAGCCCCAGCATTTT. Translating gives CASSYERRQPQHF.

This rearrangement joins TRBV5-6 to TRBJ2-7; 9 bases agree with TRBD2. The germline V gene has CDR1 SGHDT and CDR2 YYEEEE. Unmatched junction bases numbered 7, after V lost 0 bases and J lost 6 bases. The CDR3 extends over 15 amino acids. As DNA, the CDR3 is TGTGCCAGCAGCTTGGCCGCGGGAGGGGTGGGCGAGCAGTACTTC. Its translation is CASSLAAGGVGEQYF.

Here the CDR3 reads CASSQEVLAADTQYF. CDR3 DNA: TGCGCCAGCAGCCAAGAGGTCCTAGCTGCAGATACGCAGTATTTT. V is TRBV4-1 and J is TRBJ2-3, with D possibly TRBD2 on 5 matching bases. This CDR3 spans 15 amino acids. Between the trimmed V and J ends, which lost 0 bases and 4 bases, there was a span of 11 bases. Per the germline V gene, CDR1 is MGHRA and CDR2 is YSYEKL.

CDR3 amino acids: CASSPAGQGRNEQYF. The CDR3 DNA is TGTGCCAGCAGCCCCGCGGGACAGGGGAGGAACGAGCAGTACTTC. The chain employs TRBV7-3 and TRBJ2-7; 10 bases fit TRBD1. Germline V lookup: CDR1 SGHTA, CDR2 FQGTGA. CDR3 length: 15 residues. Germline trimming cut 5 bases from V and 5 bases from J; bases unmatched to any gene: 9.

The rearrangement uses TRBV2 and TRBJ1-5; 7 bases are shared with TRBD1. This CDR3 spans 14 amino acids. CDR1 is SNHLY and CDR2 is FYNNEI in the germline V gene. V was clipped by 7 bases and J by 3 bases; unmatched bases: 6. This chain's CDR3 is CASKVGQANQPQHF. Here the CDR3 DNA reads TGTGCCAGCAAGGTAGGACAGGCCAATCAGCCCCAGCATTTT.

CDR3 residues: CASRMTGVPNEKLFF. The CDR3 region has the DNA TGTGCCAGCAGGATGACAGGGGTCCCTAATGAAAAACTGTTTTTT. This rearrangement joins TRBV6-5 to TRBJ1-4, with TRBD1 matching 8 bases. There are 15 residues in the CDR3. From germline, CDR1 is MNHEY and CDR2 SVGAGI. V shed 6 bases and J 3 bases; nucleotides not matched to a gene: 6.

V is TRBV18 and J is TRBJ2-2; 8 bases map to TRBD2. Germline V gene sequence: CDR1 KGHSH, CDR2 LQKENI. With V trimmed by 3 bases and J by 2 bases, 5 bases remained unmatched. The CDR3 covers 16 residues. CDR3 in amino acids: CASSPFSGDNTGELFF. The CDR3 coding sequence is TGTGCCAGCTCACCCTTTAGCGGGGATAACACCGGGGAGCTGTTTTTT.

This clone was counted between two and nine times. V usage is TRBV3-1 (or the pseudogene TRBV3-2) and J usage is TRBJ1-3, with a weak D call TRBD1 (5 bases). Per germline, CDR1 LGHDT and CDR2 YNNKEL (reference sequence). CDR3 length: 14 amino acids. The germline V and J ends were trimmed by 3 bases and 7 bases, with 13 bases remaining between them. CDR3 sequence: CASSHGSGPNTIYF. CDR3 in DNA: TGTGCCAGCAGCCACGGTTCAGGGCCCAACACCATATATTTT.

This clone was detected many times. The chain is built from TRBV3-1 (or the pseudogene TRBV3-2) and TRBJ2-7, with TRBD1 identical over 10 bases. Germline lookup yields CDR1 LGHDT and CDR2 YNNKEL (reference sequence). The CDR3 spans 15 residues. The J segment lost 4 bases and the V segment lost 3 bases, leaving 6 bases of the junction unmatched. CDR3 sequence reads: CASSQGGTGVYEQYF. The DNA for the CDR3 is TGTGCCAGCAGCCAGGGGGGGACAGGGGTTTACGAGCAGTACTTC.

The genes are TRBV12-3 or TRBV12-4 and TRBJ2-5; D is unclear. V shed 2 bases and J shed 4 bases, with 8 bases lying between them. The CDR3 loop spans 13 amino acids. CDR3 sequence (DNA): TGTGCCAGCAGTTTACTAGGCATAGAGACCCAGTACTTC. It translates to CASSLLGIETQYF.